This TCR beta chain came from a study of T cell responses to AZD1222 COVID-19 vaccine (dated by TCRdb to about 2021). About the study as a whole: Because spike-specific TCR depth and breadth did not differ between the two schedules, AZD1222 recipients who got a second dose at roughly 4 weeks were pooled with those who got a second dose at roughly 12 weeks. Trial participants were enrolled by age into subgroups of 18-55, 56-69 and 70-plus years, and around 140, 26 and 57 TCR-sequenced participants, respectively, were included in these subgroups. A total of about 250 trial participants underwent TCR sequencing, of whom some 200 had received two doses of AZD1222 and around 25 had received two doses of the MenACWY control vaccine. Summary of the overall study and its limitations: Epitopes outside the regions mutated in the B.1.351 and B.1.1.7 variants were reportedly recognized by nearly half of the unique spike-specific TCRs. The 56-69-year group was small, and its depth increase did not reach significance, likely because of low power. After two AZD1222 doses, both the breadth and the depth of spike-specific TCRs were significantly higher than at day 0 and than in MenACWY recipients. Conclusions about previously exposed vaccinees are limited, since just 6 or 7 AZD1222 recipients were seropositive for SARS-CoV-2 at baseline. CD4 TCRs associated with the vaccine covered the entire spike protein, and the dominant responses were in regions 160-218 and 743-854. Participants were mostly white British, with more females than males. The authors suggested clonal diversity may have been underestimated. Because no samples from the day 14 peak response were available, repertoires could be characterized only after the peak T cell response.

Including cysteine and phenylalanine, the CDR3 has 16 amino acids. Left in the record is the CDR3 DNA by itself, 48 bases read in frame from the first base. Taken from the germline V gene, the CDR1 and CDR2 loops are SGHTA and FQGNSA. The junction shows trimming of 1 base on V and 4 bases on J, plus 16 bases between the germline ends. Turning to this clone: What this receptor recognizes is not known. Nothing much larger sits one base from this clone, and base qualities are not available.

What the time point label conveys for this sample: baseline before first vaccination. Samples from vaccinated people were obtained from the UK trials COV001 and COV002, which included a single-blind randomized controlled phase 2/3 trial of AZD1222 (ChAdOx1 nCoV-19) in healthy adults. For TCRbeta chain sequencing, PBMC samples from trial participants were taken at day 0 and at day 28 after the second dose. The CDR3 regions of human TCRbeta chains were analyzed by immunosequencing. Concerning the study's data processing: Repertoire TCRs were matched against a reference library of SARS-CoV-2-specific TCRs generated with the MIRA antigen-specificity platform. Breadth was defined as the fraction of unique TCRs that were SARS-CoV-2-associated. Depth was defined as the fraction of total T cells that were SARS-CoV-2-associated. Each spike-specific TCR was assigned to its reactive spike region and to a CD4 or CD8 class using the MIRA data. Log10-transformed breadth and depth values were compared by one-way ANOVA with Sidak's multiple comparisons tests. The source is immuneACCESS, and TCRdb retained only in-frame sequences with V and J called. Part of the clones is not carried over; for the studies checked, unresolved V genes explain less than half of this, and the remainder is unexplained. V, J and clone size reflect that table, while D and trimming were determined from the DNA. Here the sample has 100,000 to 150,000 clones; roughly 87% occur a single time. The ten top clones hold over 1.2% of the sample.

This receptor chain uses TRBV7-2 and TRBJ1-2, and perhaps TRBD1 as D gene, on 5 matching bases. The sample here was peripheral blood, taken on day 0 of AZD1222 vaccination. The sequence was collected from an adult in good health. CDR3 loop: CASSLVQGVALYGYTF. The DNA reads as follows: TGTGCCAGCAGCTTAGTTCAGGGTGTAGCTCTCTATGGCTACACCTTC.